The T cell receptor beta chain under discussion was sequenced for a study of OX40 agonist ivuxolimab in advanced cancers. From germline, CDR1 is MNHNS and CDR2 SASEGT. The CDR3 contains 14 residues. With 7 bases clipped from V and 8 bases from J, the junction kept 9 bases outside the gene matches. This clone was observed a few times. Sequenced by immunoSEQ multiplex PCR; TCRdb stores in-frame clones only, minus some. The table shows around 68,000 clones, with 87% occurring only once. This specimen was CD4+ or CD8+ T cells sorted from blood, taken in a trial of the OX40 agonist ivuxolimab. The chain recombines TRBV6-1 with TRBJ1-4, with 8 bases matching TRBD1. The TCR originated in an adult with an advanced solid tumor such as melanoma, head and neck, liver or kidney cancer. The CDR3 region has the DNA TGTGCCAGCAAGGGGTCACAGGGGGGCGAAAAACTGTTTTTT. It yields the protein CASKGSQGGEKLFF.